One sample yielded the 8 T cell receptor beta chains listed below, sequenced in a study of CD4 and CD8 cells across lung adenocarcinoma regions. TCRdb fed the PCR reads into MiXCR, producing one record per CDR3 protein. Of some 20,000 distinct CDR3 sequences listed, 54% were seen once; the top ten hold roughly a quarter. Sequencing used CD8+ T cells from the center of a lung tumor. These receptors were taken from a female donor with lung adenocarcinoma. The CD4 and CD8 labels of this study may be unreliable.

This clonotype was counted a single time. The chain is built from TRBV24-1 and TRBJ2-3; 13 bases fit TRBD2. Germline V gene sequence: CDR1 KGHDR, CDR2 SFDVKD. The CDR3 consists of 20 residues. With V trimmed by 5 bases and J by 1 base, 14 bases remained unmatched. CDR3 DNA: TGTGCCACCAGTGGCCCAACTAGCGGGAGGGCGAACGCGCGCACAGATACGCAGTATTTT. This gives the protein CATSGPTSGRANARTDTQYF.

This chain links TRBV11-3 with TRBJ2-1; 10 bases line up with TRBD1. The end of the DNA is better explained by TRBJ2-5, so the J call may be wrong. Germline CDR1 is SGHNT and CDR2 is YENEEA. The CDR3 totals 15 residues. The CDR3 nucleotides are TGTGCCAGCAGCTTAAGGGGACAGGGGCAAGAGACCCAGTACTTC. Translated, it gives CASSLRGQGQETQYF.

This clonotype has just a few counts. V and J are TRBV4-1 and TRBJ1-1; 10 positions match TRBD1. The CDR3 runs to 15 residues. Germline CDR1 reads MGHRA; CDR2 reads YSYEKL. Trimming removed 4 bases from V and 0 bases from J; junction bases left unmatched: 2. The DNA of the CDR3 is TGCGCCAGCAGCCGACAGGGGGCGATGAACACTGAAGCTTTCTTT. It yields the protein CASSRQGAMNTEAFF.

The chain is built from TRBV10-2 and TRBJ2-1; D is perhaps TRBD1 or TRBD2 (6 bases each). Germline CDR1 and CDR2: WSHSY and SAAADI. The CDR3 sequence is 13 residues long. Trimming left V 9 bases short and J 0 bases short, with 9 bases between. In DNA, the CDR3 is TGCGCCAGGGGGGGCGTCTCCTACAATGAGCAGTTCTTC. This translates into CARGGVSYNEQFF.

This clonotype appeared a few times. This chain connects TRBV6-1 to TRBJ2-1, with no clear D. Trimming left V 5 bases short and J 11 bases short, with 10 bases between. Per the germline V gene, CDR1 is MNHNS and CDR2 is SASEGT. CDR3 length: 11 amino acids. CDR3 protein: CASSSAVKQFF. As DNA, the CDR3 is TGTGCCAGCAGTAGCGCAGTTAAGCAGTTCTTC.

V is TRBV30 and J is TRBJ1-4; D is unclear. The germline V gene has CDR1 GTSNPN and CDR2 SVGIG (reference sequence). The length of the CDR3 is 14 residues. Deletions cut 4 bases from V and 0 bases from J, with 9 bases between. The CDR3 sequence is CAWNGETTNEKLFF. The CDR3 DNA reads as TGTGCCTGGAACGGGGAAACAACTAATGAAAAACTGTTTTTT. Full variable domain (rest looked up from reference TRBV30 and TRBJ1-4): SQTIHQWPATLVQPVGSPLSLECTVEGTSNPNLYWYRQAAGRGLQLLFYSVGIGQISSEVPQNLSASRPQDRQFILSSKKLLLSDSGFYLCAWNGETTNEKLFFGSGTQLSVL.

In this sample, this clonotype turned up many times. The chain carries TRBV11-1 and TRBJ2-5; D is uncertain. The germline V and J ends were trimmed by 7 bases and 5 bases, with 14 bases remaining between them. The CDR3 has 13 residues. Germline loops: CDR1 SGHAT, CDR2 FQDESV (reference sequence). The CDR3 DNA sequence: TGTGCCAGCACCCCACTCCCCGCTGAGACCCAGTACTTC. As protein: CASTPLPAETQYF.

The V call is TRBV27, the J call TRBJ2-4, with a tentative D call TRBD2 (5 bases). CDR1 MNHEY and CDR2 SMNVEV come from the germline V gene (reference sequence). CDR3 length equals 13 residues. The CDR3 DNA sequence: TGTGCGAGCGGTCTACGTGACCTTGACGCCCAGTACTTC. Residues: CASGLRDLDAQYF.